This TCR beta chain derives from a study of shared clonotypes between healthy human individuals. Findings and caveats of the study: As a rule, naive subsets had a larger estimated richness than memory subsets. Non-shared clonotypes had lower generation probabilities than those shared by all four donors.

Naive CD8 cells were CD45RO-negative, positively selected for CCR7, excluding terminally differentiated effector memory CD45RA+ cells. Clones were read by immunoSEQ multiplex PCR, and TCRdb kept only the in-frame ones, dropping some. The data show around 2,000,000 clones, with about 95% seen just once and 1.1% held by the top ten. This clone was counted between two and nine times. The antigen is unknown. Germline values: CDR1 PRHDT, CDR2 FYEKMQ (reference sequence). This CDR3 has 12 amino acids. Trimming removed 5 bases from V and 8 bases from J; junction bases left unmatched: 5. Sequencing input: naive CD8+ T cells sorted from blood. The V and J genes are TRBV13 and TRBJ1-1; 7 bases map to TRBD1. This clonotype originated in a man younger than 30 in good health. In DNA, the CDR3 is TGTGCCAGCAGCCGTGGGACAGCAGAAGCTTTCTTT. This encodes CASSRGTAEAFF.